A single sample is the source of the 5 T cell receptor beta chains below, sequenced in a study of CD8 T cells in ankylosing spondylitis listed by TCRdb under 2017. Results the study describes overall, beyond this receptor: A TCR beta motif made up of fewer than 10 highly homologous amino acid variants appeared to be characteristic of blood from ankylosing spondylitis patients.

The protocol used for the library was 5' RACE. Sequencing was performed on an Illumina HiSeq 2500. In TCRdb, the public reads were trimmed at Q25 with fastp and aligned with MiXCR, with productive beta chains retained. When rows share a CDR3 protein, they turn into one entry using the most common DNA and genes. The sample includes 750,000 to 850,000 distinct CDR3 sequences, with approximately 10% observed a single time. The top ten hold about 0.49% of the sample. The antigens for these receptors are not known. Sequencing was done on a sample of blood, either unsorted or a sorted T cell fraction (not recorded which). All receptors derive from a male donor with ankylosing spondylitis.

The chain employs TRBV20-1 and TRBJ2-5, with a tentative D call TRBD1 (6 bases). Germline V lookup: CDR1 DFQATT, CDR2 SNEGSKA (reference sequence). This CDR3 spans 15 amino acids. The V end was cut by 0 bases, the J end by 5 bases, with 16 bases between. CDR3 residues: CSARDRRRGIETQYF. The CDR3 coding sequence is TGCAGTGCTAGAGATCGCCGCAGGGGTATCGAGACCCAGTACTTC.

This chain links TRBV6-1 with TRBJ1-3; 8 bases map to TRBD1. The CDR3 is made up of 14 amino acids. Germline lookup yields CDR1 MNHNS and CDR2 SASEGT. V lost 4 bases to trimming and J lost 8 bases; unmatched junction nucleotides: 7. Written as DNA, the CDR3 is TGTGCCAGCAGTGCTGACAGGGGAAGGGACACCATATATTTT. As protein: CASSADRGRDTIYF.

The V and J genes are TRBV20-1 and TRBJ2-3; 10 bases agree with TRBD2. Germline CDR1 and CDR2: DFQATT and SNEGSKA (reference sequence). Unmatched junction bases numbered 4, after V lost 3 bases and J lost 4 bases. The CDR3 totals 14 residues. The CDR3 bases are TGCAGTGCTAGCGGAGCGGGGGGGCCAGATACGCAGTATTTT. Its translation is CSASGAGGPDTQYF.

The rearrangement uses TRBV7-9 and TRBJ2-3; 9 nucleotides agree with TRBD2. Trimming took 1 base from V and 6 from J; bases not matched to a gene: 8. This CDR3 has 16 amino acids. Germline CDR1 reads SEHNR; CDR2 reads FQNEAQ (reference sequence). The chain's CDR3 is CASSLGLAGSADTQYF. The CDR3 DNA reads TGTGCCAGCAGCTTAGGTCTAGCGGGGTCCGCTGATACGCAGTATTTT.

This clonotype has more than one count but fewer than ten. CDR3 nucleotide sequence: TGTGCCAGCAGCTTTTATACAGGTCGGGGAGATACGCAGTATTTT. Its protein product is CASSFYTGRGDTQYF. The genes are TRBV7-2 and TRBJ2-3; D is perhaps TRBD1 or TRBD2 (5 bases each). Germline values: CDR1 SGHTA, CDR2 FQGNSA. Deletions cut 3 bases from V and 5 bases from J, with 15 bases between. This CDR3 spans 15 amino acids.